This entry concerns a single TCR beta chain. The data are from a study of T cell responses to AZD1222 COVID-19 vaccine. Germline V lookup: CDR1 MNHEY, CDR2 SMNVEV (reference sequence). CDR3 size: 15 residues. Trimming stripped 7 bases from V and 0 bases from J, with 13 bases between. Profiling relied on immunoSEQ multiplex PCR, and the TCRdb table lists in-frame clones only, not all of them. The sample yields about 150,000 clones, more than 85% seen once. The genes are TRBV27 and TRBJ1-3; no firm D call. The receptor comes from an adult in good health. This material consisted of peripheral blood, taken on day 0 of AZD1222 vaccination. The CDR3 protein is CASKKQYVSGNTIYF. The CDR3 region has the DNA TGTGCCAGCAAAAAACAGTACGTCTCTGGAAACACCATATATTTT.